The 23 T cell receptor beta chains below all came from one sample that was sequenced in a study of T-cell reconstitution after alpha-beta-depleted transplantation in children. Unique molecular identifiers were used to barcode this TCRbeta library. TCRdb re-analysed the PCR reads in MiXCR, keeping a single row per CDR3 protein. This sample has about 110,000 distinct CDR3 sequences, with about 9.3% found just once. This material consisted of PBMCs from the stem cell graft donor, taken from the stem cell graft. These receptors all come from a human donor who donated a stem cell graft to a child with acute lymphoblastic leukemia.

This clonotype came up many times. The chain carries TRBV5-5 and TRBJ2-1; 11 bases agree with TRBD2. Trimming removed 4 bases from V and 5 bases from J; junction bases left unmatched: 11. Germline CDR1 reads SGHKS; CDR2 reads YYEKEE (reference sequence). The CDR3 length is 17 residues. The CDR3 nucleotides are TGTGCCAGCAGCCTGAATGCCGGGACTAGCGGACACAATGAGCAGTTCTTC. Translating it yields CASSLNAGTSGHNEQFF. The full variable domain, completed using reference TRBV5-5 and TRBJ2-1, is DAGVTQSPTHLIKTRGQQVTLRCSPISGHKSVSWYQQVLGQGPQFIFQYYEKEERGRGNFPDRFSARQFPNYSSELNVNALLLGDSALYLCASSLNAGTSGHNEQFFGPGTRLTVL.

This clonotype has ten or more counts. The chain recombines TRBV6-2 or TRBV6-3 with TRBJ2-1; 9 bases match TRBD2. The CDR3 has 20 residues. Germline trimming cut 0 bases from V and 9 bases from J; bases unmatched to any gene: 21. Per germline, CDR1 MNHEY and CDR2 SVGEGT. CDR3 DNA: TGTGCCAGCAGTTACTCGATAGTCCTCTCTAGCGGGGCCCCAGAAGCTGAGCAGTTCTTC. Translated: CASSYSIVLSSGAPEAEQFF.

The sample holds many counts of this clonotype. This sequence joins TRBV5-1 and TRBJ1-1, with 9 positions matching TRBD1. The V gene end was trimmed by 3 bases and the J gene end by 1 base; junction bases not matched to a gene: 4. This CDR3 is 15 amino acids long. Per the germline V gene, CDR1 is SGHRS and CDR2 is YFSETQ. As DNA, the CDR3 is TGCGCCAGCAGCTGGACAGGGGCTACGAACACTGAAGCTTTCTTT. It is translated as CASSWTGATNTEAFF.

In this sample, this clonotype turned up many times. The chain uses TRBV28 and TRBJ1-5, with 9 bases matching TRBD1. The CDR3 is 17 residues long. The J segment lost 1 base and the V segment lost 6 bases, leaving 10 bases of the junction unmatched. The V gene's germline CDR1 is MDHEN and CDR2 SYDVKM. CDR3 in amino acids: CASRNRDRDLSNQPQHF. The CDR3 DNA reads TGTGCCAGCAGAAACCGGGACAGGGACCTGAGCAATCAGCCCCAGCATTTT.

Many counts were recorded for this clonotype. The CDR3 sequence: CASSPTGGGYEQYF. Written as DNA, the CDR3 is TGTGCCAGCTCACCTACAGGGGGTGGGTACGAGCAGTACTTC. The chain has TRBV18 and TRBJ2-7, with 8 bases matching TRBD1. CDR1 KGHSH and CDR2 LQKENI come from the germline V gene. Trimming at V came to 3 bases and at J to 4 bases, leaving 5 bases not matched to a gene. CDR3 length: 14 amino acids. Supplemented by reference TRBV18 and TRBJ2-7, the full variable domain reads NAGVMQNPRHLVRRRGQEARLRCSPMKGHSHVYWYRQLPEEGLKFMVYLQKENIIDESGMPKERFSAEFPKEGPSILRIQQVVRGDSAAYFCASSPTGGGYEQYFGPGTRLTVT.

This clonotype was seen many times. The gene calls are TRBV20-1 and TRBJ2-3; D gene ambiguous. This CDR3 comprises 13 residues. V dropped 2 bases and J dropped 6 bases, with 12 bases sitting between them. Germline CDR1 and CDR2: DFQATT and SNEGSKA (reference sequence). The CDR3 coding sequence is TGCAGTGCTAGACCCCCGGTGGGGGATACGCAGTATTTT. Protein product: CSARPPVGDTQYF.

This clonotype showed up many times. The chain carries TRBV7-9 and TRBJ2-1; no reliable D call. The CDR3 sequence is 13 residues long. Deletions cut 2 bases from V and 10 bases from J, with 12 bases between. The germline CDR1 and CDR2 sequences are SEHNR and FQNEAQ (reference sequence). The CDR3, as DNA: TGTGCCAGCAGCTTAACTGGGGTAGGGGAGCAGTTCTTC. Amino acids: CASSLTGVGEQFF.

This clonotype has only one observation. The genes are TRBV5-4 and TRBJ1-1, with 7 positions matching TRBD1. With V trimmed by 0 bases and J by 2 bases, 7 bases remained unmatched. The CDR3 is 16 amino acids. Germline loops: CDR1 SGHNT, CDR2 YYREEE (reference sequence). The CDR3 is CASSLEEDRSNTEAFF. CDR3 sequence (DNA): TGTGCCAGCAGCTTGGAAGAGGACAGGTCTAACACTGAAGCTTTCTTT.

This clonotype was detected ten times or more. The rearrangement uses TRBV29-1 and TRBJ2-1; 9 bases match TRBD2. Germline-derived CDR1 and CDR2 are SQVTM and ANQGSEA. V lost 6 bases, J lost 6 bases, and 12 bases stayed unmatched. This CDR3 is built from 15 residues. The CDR3 protein is CSVHSELAGTNEQFF. The CDR3 DNA follows: TGCAGCGTCCATTCTGAGCTAGCGGGAACCAATGAGCAGTTCTTC.

This clonotype came up many times. The J gene is TRBJ2-7, the V gene TRBV5-6, with 9 bases aligning to TRBD1. Germline assignment: CDR1 SGHDT and CDR2 YYEEEE. This CDR3 region has 14 residues. The V segment lost 4 bases and the J segment 1 base; nucleotides outside the gene matches: 3. The CDR3: CASSPGQGSYEQYF. As DNA, the CDR3 is TGTGCCAGCAGCCCGGGACAGGGATCCTACGAGCAGTACTTC.

V usage is TRBV5-4 and J usage is TRBJ2-3; D remains unclear. Trimming pared 3 bases from V and 3 bases from J, leaving 11 bases between. This CDR3 comprises 14 residues. The germline CDR1 and CDR2 sequences are SGHNT and YYREEE (reference sequence). The CDR3 loop is CASSSPGRTDTQYF. CDR3 DNA: TGTGCCAGCAGCTCCCCTGGACGGACAGATACGCAGTATTTT.

This clonotype was seen at least ten times. V usage is TRBV10-3 and J usage is TRBJ2-1; either TRBD1 or TRBD2 may supply D (5 bases each). The CDR3 runs 16 residues. Germline CDR1 ENHRY, CDR2 SYGVKD. Trimming removed 3 bases from V and 6 bases from J, with 18 bases in between. CDR3 DNA sequence: TGTGCCATCAGTGACCAAAACACGGCTGGGGGCAATGAGCAGTTCTTC. It specifies CAISDQNTAGGNEQFF.

In this sample, this clonotype turned up many times. The rearrangement joins TRBV20-1 to TRBJ2-1, with TRBD2 matching 10 bases. The length of the CDR3 is 19 residues. The V gene's germline CDR1 is DFQATT and CDR2 SNEGSKA (reference sequence). The V segment lost 1 base and the J segment 1 base; nucleotides outside the gene matches: 13. The CDR3 DNA reads TGCAGTGCTAGAGTTGCGGGAGCGGGAGGGCCTGGGTCCTACAATGAGCAGTTCTTC. It codes for CSARVAGAGGPGSYNEQFF.

This clonotype was seen repeatedly, ten times or more. CDR3 amino acids: CASSPEGRHSYEQYF. The DNA of the CDR3 is TGTGCCAGCTCACCGGAGGGACGGCACTCCTACGAGCAGTACTTC. The chain couples TRBV18 to TRBJ2-7; weak D call: TRBD2 (6 bases). This CDR3 has 15 residues. CDR1 KGHSH and CDR2 LQKENI come from the germline V gene. V shed 3 bases and J shed 0 bases, with 12 bases lying between them.

This clonotype has ten or more counts. This chain's CDR3 is CASSHPGLADRRTDTQYF. CDR3 DNA: TGTGCCAGCAGTCATCCGGGACTAGCGGACCGTCGGACAGATACGCAGTATTTT. The chain joins TRBV6-2 or TRBV6-3 to TRBJ2-3; 11 nucleotides line up with TRBD2. V shed 5 bases, J shed 3 bases, and the junction held 13 bases outside the gene matches. Germline V CDR1 and CDR2: MNHEY, SVGEGT. This CDR3 is 18 amino acids long.

This clonotype was found many times. The genes are TRBV7-9 and TRBJ2-3, with D possibly being TRBD2 (6 bases). Germline V lookup: CDR1 SEHNR, CDR2 FQNEAQ (reference sequence). The CDR3 extends over 16 amino acids. Trimming left V 6 bases short and J 5 bases short, with 21 bases between. CDR3 amino acids: CASRSGGGEYGDTQYF. In DNA form, the CDR3 reads TGTGCCAGCAGGTCCGGCGGCGGGGAGTATGGAGATACGCAGTATTTT.

The V gene is TRBV4-2, the J gene TRBJ1-4; D is unresolved. Germline V gene lookup returns CDR1 LGHNA and CDR2 YNFKEQ. Trimming took off 10 bases at V and 4 bases at J, with 28 bases between the two ends. The CDR3 totals 18 residues. CDR3 nucleotide sequence: TGTGCCATCGGCCCCGGACTCACCCGCGGAATGGGTAATGAAAAACTGTTTTTT. Protein sequence: CAIGPGLTRGMGNEKLFF.

This clonotype was observed at least ten times. J is TRBJ2-5 and V is TRBV7-2; 13 positions agree with TRBD2. Germline-derived CDR1 and CDR2 are SGHTA and FQGNSA. This CDR3 has 18 residues. J lost 2 bases, V lost 0 bases, and 6 bases had no gene match. CDR3 sequence (DNA): TGTGCCAGCAGCTTAGCAAAGACTAGCGGGGGGCCACAAGAGACCCAGTACTTC. It codes for CASSLAKTSGGPQETQYF.

This clonotype was observed many times. The chain links TRBV3-1 to TRBJ2-2; TRBD2 aligns across 13 bases. Losses at the gene ends were 2 bases for V and 6 bases for J; bases not matched to a gene: 6. Germline CDR1 is LGHDT and CDR2 is YNNKEL (reference sequence). The CDR3 totals 17 residues. The chain's CDR3 is CASSQPTSGRDPGELFF. The DNA for the CDR3 is TGTGCCAGCAGCCAACCCACTAGCGGGAGGGACCCCGGGGAGCTGTTTTTT.

This clonotype was recorded at least ten times. This chain links TRBV20-1 with TRBJ2-1; no clear D. This CDR3 is built from 14 residues. The ends were cut back, 2 bases at V and 7 bases at J, with 15 bases in the middle. CDR1 and CDR2 from the germline V gene are DFQATT and SNEGSKA (reference sequence). CDR3 nucleotide sequence: TGCAGTGCTAGAAAGCTGAGGCAGTCAAATGAGCAGTTCTTC. It codes for CSARKLRQSNEQFF.

The sample holds many counts of this clonotype. The V gene is TRBV5-1, the J gene TRBJ1-2; D gene unclear. Trimming took off 4 bases at V and 4 bases at J, with 14 bases between the two ends. The CDR3 is 14 amino acids. Germline CDR1 is SGHRS and CDR2 is YFSETQ. The CDR3 loop is CASSKQDETYGYTF. For the CDR3, the DNA is TGCGCCAGCAGCAAGCAGGACGAGACCTATGGCTACACCTTC.

This clonotype showed up many times. This rearrangement joins TRBV6-1 to TRBJ1-1; 9 nucleotides line up with TRBD1. Unmatched junction bases numbered 6, after V lost 6 bases and J lost 4 bases. The CDR3 totals 14 residues. Germline V gene sequence: CDR1 MNHNS, CDR2 SASEGT. CDR3 residues: CASSSDRGGTEAFF. The CDR3 DNA is TGTGCCAGCAGCAGTGACAGGGGGGGCACTGAAGCTTTCTTT.

This clonotype was picked up many times. This sequence joins TRBV12-3 or TRBV12-4 and TRBJ1-4; D gene ambiguous. V shed 7 bases and J shed 0 bases, with 12 bases lying between them. The CDR3 is made up of 15 amino acids. This CDR3 is CASTHYSATNEKLFF. The DNA of the CDR3 is TGTGCCAGCACCCACTACAGTGCAACTAATGAAAAACTGTTTTTT.